What follows are 32 T cell receptor beta chains derived from one specimen sequenced in a study of shared clonotypes between healthy human individuals. The table came from immunoSEQ multiplex PCR; TCRdb's copy has only in-frame clones and leaves some out. This repertoire shows around 700,000 clones, about 80% found once; its top ten account for around 1.8%. The source material was memory CD4+ T cells sorted from blood. The sample's subset: CD45RA-negative fraction. These receptors originate from a woman in her 30s in good health.

The chain joins TRBV25-1 to TRBJ1-3, with D possibly being TRBD1 (6 bases). Looked up from germline, CDR1 is MGHDK and CDR2 is SYGVNS. Between the trimmed V and J ends, which lost 2 bases and 9 bases, there was a span of 14 bases. The CDR3 contains 14 residues. CDR3: CASSEAEGERTIYF. CDR3 bases: TGTGCCAGCAGTGAAGCGGAGGGGGAGCGCACCATATATTTT.

The table lists this clone with a few counts. The V and J genes are TRBV5-1 and TRBJ1-1, with D unresolved. Trimming took off 4 bases at V and 2 bases at J, with 12 bases between the two ends. Per germline, CDR1 SGHRS and CDR2 YFSETQ. The CDR3 is 14 amino acids. CDR3 region: CASSADSGNTEAFF. The CDR3 nucleotides are TGCGCCAGCAGCGCCGATTCAGGTAACACTGAAGCTTTCTTT.

A remark on this clone: Other nucleotide sequences from this sample produce the same CDR3. V usage is TRBV2 and J usage is TRBJ2-5, with no clear D. The CDR3 is 13 residues long. Germline CDR1 reads SNHLY; CDR2 reads FYNNEI. V gave up 4 bases and J gave up 0 bases, with 6 bases separating them. The CDR3 is CASSAEYQETQYF. CDR3 coding DNA: TGTGCCAGCAGTGCCGAGTACCAAGAGACCCAGTACTTC. The entire variable domain, with the rest obtained from reference TRBV2 and TRBJ2-5, is as follows: EPEVTQTPSHQVTQMGQEVILRCVPISNHLYFYWYRQILGQKVEFLVSFYNNEISEKSEIFDDQFSVERPDGSNFTLKIRSTKLEDSAMYFCASSAEYQETQYFGPGTRLLVL.

This chain joins TRBV19 and TRBJ2-1; D call uncertain. Germline V gene sequence: CDR1 LNHDA, CDR2 SQIVND (reference sequence). The CDR3 extends over 12 amino acids. Trimming pared 7 bases from V and 10 bases from J, leaving 14 bases between. The CDR3 bases are TGTGCCAGTAAGGGCGTTTGGGCAGAGCAGTTCTTC. This gives the protein CASKGVWAEQFF.

The rearrangement uses TRBV29-1 and TRBJ2-1; a weak D match, TRBD2 (6 bases). The CDR3 runs to 14 residues. V was clipped by 4 bases and J by 1 base, with 11 bases between them. Germline V gene sequence: CDR1 SQVTM, CDR2 ANQGSEA. Here the CDR3 DNA reads TGCAGCGTTGGATATAGCGGATCCTACAATGAGCAGTTCTTC. This codes for CSVGYSGSYNEQFF.

In this sample, this clone turned up once. The V call is TRBV5-4, the J call TRBJ2-7; no firm D call. Germline CDR1 is SGHNT and CDR2 is YYREEE (reference sequence). V gave up 2 bases and J gave up 7 bases, with 13 bases separating them. The CDR3 runs 13 residues. The CDR3 here is CASSLSTVKEQYF. CDR3 in DNA: TGTGCCAGCAGCTTAAGCACGGTGAAGGAGCAGTACTTC.

Points on this clone: The junction shows a germline mismatch at one end, possibly a read error. The V and J genes are TRBV2 and TRBJ2-7, with a tentative D call TRBD2 (6 bases). The CDR3 is made up of 11 amino acids. Germline V lookup: CDR1 SNHLY, CDR2 FYNNEI. The CDR3 protein is CASRIERDSHF. The CDR3 DNA is TGTGCCAGCAGGATCGAAAGGGACTCGCACTTC.

J is TRBJ1-2 and V is TRBV5-6, with 7 bases fitting TRBD1. The CDR3 has 13 amino acids. Germline lookup yields CDR1 SGHDT and CDR2 YYEEEE. Trimming cost V 4 bases and J 4 bases; bases outside gene matches: 4. The CDR3 DNA reads as TGTGCCAGCAGCCCACGGGACAGCTATGGCTACACCTTC. Its translation is CASSPRDSYGYTF. Full variable domain (outside the CDR3, taken from reference TRBV5-6 and TRBJ1-2): DAGVTQSPTHLIKTRGQQVTLRCSPKSGHDTVSWYQQALGQGPQFIFQYYEEEERQRGNFPDRFSGHQFPNYSSELNVNALLLGDSALYLCASSPRDSYGYTFGSGTRLTVV.

The chain is built from TRBV2 and TRBJ1-4, with unresolved D. Trimming pared 6 bases from V and 8 bases from J, leaving 22 bases between. The CDR3 contains 16 residues. Per germline, CDR1 SNHLY and CDR2 FYNNEI. Here the CDR3 DNA reads TGTGCCAGCAGGGAGGCCAGGTGGACGTCATTGGAAAAACTGTTTTTT. Translation gives CASREARWTSLEKLFF.

The V and J genes are TRBV28 and TRBJ1-1; possibly TRBD1 for D (6 bases). Germline values: CDR1 MDHEN, CDR2 SYDVKM. V was cut by 7 bases and J by 1 base, with 19 bases left in between. The CDR3 is made up of 16 amino acids. CDR3 DNA: TGTGCCAGCACTTCCCCCATGACAGGTAAGAACACTGAAGCTTTCTTT. The encoded protein is CASTSPMTGKNTEAFF.

V is TRBV29-1 and J is TRBJ1-2, with D tentatively TRBD1 (5 bases). Germline loops: CDR1 SQVTM, CDR2 ANQGSEA. CDR3 length: 12 residues. Trimming took 2 bases from V and 8 from J, leaving 12 bases between them. This chain's CDR3 is CSVEPPQGGYTF. DNA of the CDR3: TGCAGCGTTGAACCGCCCCAGGGAGGCTACACCTTC.

The V call is TRBV7-8, the J call TRBJ1-2; D gene ambiguous. Deletions cut 6 bases from V and 2 bases from J, with 22 bases between. Germline V gene data show CDR1 as SGHVS and CDR2 as FQNEAQ. CDR3 size: 17 residues. The CDR3 region is CASSPVISPTINYGYTF. The CDR3 region has the DNA TGTGCCAGCAGTCCCGTAATTTCCCCGACAATCAACTATGGCTACACCTTC.

This clone has just one count. This chain uses TRBV9 with TRBJ1-5; D ambiguous. Germline V gene data show CDR1 as SGDLS and CDR2 as YYNGEE. V gave up 0 bases and J gave up 7 bases, with 14 bases separating them. The CDR3 has 15 residues. The CDR3 sequence is CASSVGSEVWQPQHF. CDR3 nucleotide sequence: TGTGCCAGCAGCGTAGGATCGGAGGTGTGGCAGCCCCAGCATTTT.

The chain couples TRBV11-2 to TRBJ2-7; D remains ambiguous. Trimming pared 3 bases from V and 0 bases from J, leaving 12 bases between. In germline, CDR1 is SGHAT, CDR2 FQNNGV. This CDR3 has 15 residues. The CDR3 reads CASSFSLPASYEQYF. CDR3 DNA sequence: TGTGCCAGCAGCTTTTCACTGCCCGCCTCCTACGAGCAGTACTTC.

V and J are TRBV10-1 and TRBJ2-2; TRBD2 matches at 11 bases. CDR1 and CDR2 from the germline V gene are WNHNN and SYGVQD (reference sequence). The CDR3 loop spans 17 amino acids. The junction had 4 bases not matched to a gene; V was cut back by 3 bases and J by 1 base. The CDR3 DNA reads as TGCGCCAGCAGTGACCTAGCGGGAGGACTGAACACCGGGGAGCTGTTTTTT. Protein: CASSDLAGGLNTGELFF.

The rearrangement joins TRBV5-1 to TRBJ2-7, with a tentative D call TRBD2 (6 bases). The CDR3 has 17 residues. Trimming left V 0 bases short and J 0 bases short, with 16 bases between. Germline CDR1 is SGHRS and CDR2 is YFSETQ. CDR3 sequence: CASSLASVPGSSYEQYF. CDR3 nucleotide sequence: TGCGCCAGCAGCTTGGCTAGCGTACCCGGGAGCTCCTACGAGCAGTACTTC.

This chain uses TRBV2 with TRBJ1-1, with 8 bases aligning to TRBD1. This CDR3 comprises 14 residues. CDR1 and CDR2 from the germline V gene are SNHLY and FYNNEI. The V segment lost 7 bases and the J segment 4 bases; nucleotides outside the gene matches: 8. The CDR3 nucleotides read TGTGCCAGCAACAGCGGACAGGGTCCCACTGAAGCTTTCTTT. Amino acids: CASNSGQGPTEAFF.

The chain combines TRBV2 with TRBJ2-7; 9 positions agree with TRBD1. The CDR3 has 15 residues. V trimming: 6 bases; J trimming: 3 bases; junction bases outside the gene matches: 9. Germline V gene sequence: CDR1 SNHLY, CDR2 FYNNEI. CDR3 loop: CASSFAGTGIYEQYF. Written as DNA, the CDR3 is TGTGCCAGCAGCTTTGCCGGGACAGGGATCTACGAGCAGTACTTC.

This clone was found a few times. The genes are TRBV27 and TRBJ1-5, with a possible D match to TRBD1 (5 bases). Germline CDR1 reads MNHEY; CDR2 reads SMNVEV (reference sequence). CDR3 size: 16 residues. The V end was cut by 10 bases, the J end by 0 bases, with 19 bases between. This CDR3 is CAIPFGAVYSNQPQHF. The CDR3 bases are TGTGCCATACCCTTCGGGGCAGTTTATAGCAATCAGCCCCAGCATTTT.

V is TRBV19 and J is TRBJ2-3; 7 nucleotides match TRBD2. Unmatched junction bases numbered 9, after V lost 6 bases and J lost 0 bases. There are 16 residues in the CDR3. Looked up from germline, CDR1 is LNHDA and CDR2 is SQIVND (reference sequence). CDR3 in DNA: TGTGCCAGTAGCCGTCCCCCAGCGGGAAGCACAGATACGCAGTATTTT. This sequence encodes CASSRPPAGSTDTQYF.

V gene TRBV7-9 combines with J gene TRBJ1-3, with unresolved D. The ends were cut back, 0 bases at V and 5 bases at J, with 11 bases in the middle. CDR3 length: 15 residues. Germline CDR1 reads SEHNR; CDR2 reads FQNEAQ (reference sequence). CDR3 in amino acids: CASSLAAGPRNTIYF. For the CDR3, the DNA is TGTGCCAGCAGCTTAGCGGCAGGTCCCAGAAACACCATATATTTT. Full variable domain (missing parts from reference TRBV7-9 and TRBJ1-3): DTGVSQNPRHKITKRGQNVTFRCDPISEHNRLYWYRQTLGQGPEFLTYFQNEAQLEKSRLLSDRFSAERPKGSFSTLEIQRTEQGDSAMYLCASSLAAGPRNTIYFGEGSWLTVV.

The V gene is TRBV28, the J gene TRBJ1-1, with D unresolved. CDR1 and CDR2 from the germline V gene are MDHEN and SYDVKM. This CDR3 comprises 12 residues. The V end lost 10 bases, the J end lost 1 base, and 10 bases lay between the germline ends. DNA for the CDR3: TGTGCCACATACCGGGAGAACACTGAAGCTTTCTTT. This codes for CATYRENTEAFF.

V and J are TRBV6-5 and TRBJ1-4; D gene ambiguous. V lost 6 bases to trimming and J lost 8 bases, with 16 bases between them. Germline V CDR1 and CDR2: MNHEY, SVGAGI. The CDR3 is 14 amino acids. CDR3 amino acids: CASRVTRTVEKLFF. CDR3 DNA: TGTGCCAGCAGGGTGACGAGAACGGTCGAAAAACTGTTTTTT.

The chain employs TRBV6-1 and TRBJ2-5, with D possibly being TRBD2 (5 bases). Germline V gene sequence: CDR1 MNHNS, CDR2 SASEGT. The ends were cut back, 7 bases at V and 2 bases at J, with 14 bases in the middle. The CDR3 contains 14 residues. The DNA of the CDR3 is TGTGCCAGCAAGAGGCGGGCAGCGCAAGAGACCCAGTACTTC. It yields the protein CASKRRAAQETQYF.

This clone was picked up one time. The sample holds other DNA sequences that translate to the same CDR3. The chain couples TRBV4-2 to TRBJ2-5, with a tentative D call TRBD2 (5 bases). The CDR3 contains 14 residues. Trimming took 4 bases from V and 4 from J, leaving 13 bases between them. Germline V gene lookup returns CDR1 LGHNA and CDR2 YNFKEQ. The CDR3 nucleotides read TGTGCCAGCAGCCCCCTGGGTGCGGGAGAGACCCAGTACTTC. Encoded protein: CASSPLGAGETQYF.

This clone was seen ten or more times. Other DNA sequences in this sample translate to the same CDR3. The V and J genes are TRBV11-2 and TRBJ2-5; D is ambiguous. Germline V lookup: CDR1 SGHAT, CDR2 FQNNGV. The CDR3 runs to 14 residues. V was cut by 1 base and J by 5 bases, with 11 bases left in between. The CDR3: CASSLAGRGETQYF. DNA for the CDR3: TGTGCCAGCAGCTTAGCCGGCCGAGGCGAGACCCAGTACTTC.

The chain has TRBV14 and TRBJ2-5; D possibly corresponds to TRBD2 (6 bases). CDR3 size: 15 residues. Germline V gene sequence: CDR1 SGHDN, CDR2 FVKESK. V was trimmed by 1 base and J by 11 bases, leaving 20 bases between them. The CDR3 nucleotides are TGTGCCAGCAGCCAAGTTTTGGGTCGCGGGGTAGAGCAGTACTTC. It yields the protein CASSQVLGRGVEQYF.

In its sample, this clone was seen once. This sequence joins TRBV28 and TRBJ1-4; perhaps TRBD1 as D (5 bases). The CDR3 length is 11 residues. Looked up from germline, CDR1 is MDHEN and CDR2 is SYDVKM. V lost 11 bases, J lost 5 bases, and 9 bases lay in between. CDR3 coding DNA: TGTGCCGTGGGGGAGAATGAAAAACTGTTTTTT. Protein sequence: CAVGENEKLFF.

With regard to this clone: Other DNA sequences in this sample translate to the same CDR3. The chain carries TRBV5-1 and TRBJ2-3; D not certain. The CDR3 runs to 15 residues. Per germline, CDR1 SGHRS and CDR2 YFSETQ. V dropped 0 bases and J dropped 1 base, with 9 bases sitting between them. In nucleotides, the CDR3 is TGCGCCAGCAGCTTGGATGGGGTGGGCACAGATACGCAGTATTTT. Its protein product is CASSLDGVGTDTQYF. Full variable domain (rest looked up from reference TRBV5-1 and TRBJ2-3): KAGVTQTPRYLIKTRGQQVTLSCSPISGHRSVSWYQQTPGQGLQFLFEYFSETQRNKGNFPGRFSGRQFSNSRSEMNVSTLELGDSALYLCASSLDGVGTDTQYFGPGTRLTVL.

This chain links TRBV9 with TRBJ2-5; D might be TRBD2 (5 bases). This CDR3 spans 14 amino acids. Trimming took 4 bases from V and 8 from J, leaving 18 bases between them. Germline loops: CDR1 SGDLS, CDR2 YYNGEE. CDR3 loop: CASSPGLWRSTQYF. For the CDR3, the DNA is TGTGCCAGCAGCCCAGGACTGTGGAGGAGTACCCAGTACTTC.

This clone was observed a single time. This sequence joins TRBV6-1 and TRBJ2-2; 9 bases map to TRBD1. This CDR3 region has 16 residues. In germline, CDR1 is MNHNS, CDR2 SASEGT. V lost 4 bases and J lost 6; bases outside the gene matches: 9. In DNA, the CDR3 is TGTGCCAGCAGTGGGTGGACAGGGGTTAGCGCCGGGGAGCTGTTTTTT. Its protein is CASSGWTGVSAGELFF.

The rearrangement joins TRBV25-1 to TRBJ2-4; the D gene is possibly TRBD1 (5 bases). Deletions cut 6 bases from V and 7 bases from J, with 7 bases between. The germline V gene encodes CDR1 MGHDK and CDR2 SYGVNS. This CDR3 is built from 11 residues. The CDR3 sequence is CASSQGNIQYF. The CDR3 DNA follows: TGTGCCAGCAGCCAGGGTAACATTCAGTACTTC.